Each of the 20 T cell receptor beta chains below was sequenced from the same sample in a study of blood T cell repertoires in COVID-19 (dated by TCRdb to the early 2020s). Receptors were amplified or captured by the immunoSEQ multiplex PCR assay. TCRdb mirrors the immuneACCESS table, restricted to in-frame sequences. Some clones are absent from its copies; in checked studies, under half trace to an unresolved V gene, and the reason for the others is unknown. For this sample there are about 22,000 clones; 90% appear just once. Approximately 2.6% of the sample comes from the top ten. Input material: peripheral blood. All receptors derive from a man aged 65 to 85 with acute or convalescent COVID-19.

The chain links TRBV29-1 to TRBJ1-4; D is possibly TRBD1 (5 bases). The length of the CDR3 is 14 residues. Deletions cut 3 bases from V and 4 bases from J, with 12 bases between. Germline V gene data show CDR1 as SQVTM and CDR2 as ANQGSEA. DNA of the CDR3: TGCAGCGTTGAGCTAGACAGTTTTAATGAAAAACTGTTTTTT. Its translation is CSVELDSFNEKLFF.

The chain links TRBV5-1 to TRBJ2-7; the match to TRBD1 covers 10 bases. The CDR3 is made up of 15 amino acids. Trimming took 4 bases from V and 2 from J; bases not matched to a gene: 6. Germline lookup yields CDR1 SGHRS and CDR2 YFSETQ. The CDR3 sequence: CASSKGTGDAYEQYF. In nucleotides, the CDR3 is TGCGCCAGCAGCAAGGGGACAGGGGATGCCTACGAGCAGTACTTC.

In this sample, this clone turned up a few times. J is TRBJ2-7 and V is TRBV2; 8 bases map to TRBD1. The V segment lost 4 bases and the J segment 2 bases; nucleotides outside the gene matches: 4. The CDR3 spans 14 residues. Germline assignment: CDR1 SNHLY and CDR2 FYNNEI. The CDR3: CASSVGQGAYEQYF. The DNA of the CDR3 is TGTGCCAGCAGTGTTGGACAGGGAGCCTACGAGCAGTACTTC.

The V gene is TRBV7-2, the J gene TRBJ2-1, with 7 bases that match TRBD2. The length of the CDR3 is 15 residues. The germline V gene encodes CDR1 SGHTA and CDR2 FQGNSA. V trimming: 3 bases; J trimming: 2 bases; junction bases outside the gene matches: 4. For the CDR3, the DNA is TGTGCCAGCAGCTTGAATCGGGGGGCCTACAATGAGCAGTTCTTC. Its protein is CASSLNRGAYNEQFF.

This rearrangement joins TRBV5-1 to TRBJ1-6, with 8 bases identical to TRBD1. The CDR3 loop spans 15 amino acids. V dropped 6 bases and J dropped 7; count of bases not matched to a gene: 9. CDR1 is SGHRS, CDR2 YFSETQ, per germline. The chain's CDR3 is CASTNRTGMNSPLHF. DNA of the CDR3: TGCGCCAGCACCAACCGGACAGGGATGAATTCACCCCTCCACTTT.

J is TRBJ1-5 and V is TRBV19; D possibly corresponds to TRBD1 (6 bases). Germline assignment: CDR1 LNHDA and CDR2 SQIVND (reference sequence). V was clipped by 6 bases and J by 5 bases, with 11 bases between them. This CDR3 region has 13 residues. This chain's CDR3 is CASRGPGDQPQHF. CDR3 coding DNA: TGTGCCAGTAGAGGGCCAGGGGATCAGCCCCAGCATTTT.

V gene TRBV5-1 combines with J gene TRBJ2-7; the D gene is possibly TRBD1 (6 bases). This CDR3 is built from 13 residues. Trimming pared 5 bases from V and 8 bases from J, leaving 17 bases between. The germline CDR1 and CDR2 sequences are SGHRS and YFSETQ. The CDR3 spells CASRPTYRVKQYF. The DNA of the CDR3 is TGCGCCAGCAGGCCCACCTACAGGGTTAAGCAGTACTTC.

This rearrangement joins TRBV7-2 to TRBJ2-1, with a weak D call TRBD2 (5 bases). The V end was cut by 4 bases, the J end by 3 bases, with 13 bases between. This CDR3 has 15 amino acids. Germline V gene lookup returns CDR1 SGHTA and CDR2 FQGNSA. This CDR3 reads CASSSLSAGYNEQFF. CDR3 nucleotides: TGTGCCAGCAGCTCCCTTTCTGCGGGCTACAATGAGCAGTTCTTC.

CDR3 nucleotide sequence: TGTGCCAGCAGCTTAGGCGGGGCCAACAATGAGCAGTTCTTC. Amino acids: CASSLGGANNEQFF. V and J are TRBV7-9 and TRBJ2-1, with a possible D match to TRBD2 (6 bases). The V end lost 1 base, the J end lost 5 bases, and 9 bases lay between the germline ends. Germline values: CDR1 SEHNR, CDR2 FQNEAQ (reference sequence). The CDR3 sequence is 14 residues long.

The rearrangement joins TRBV19 to TRBJ2-1, with D perhaps matching TRBD2 (7 bases). Germline loops: CDR1 LNHDA, CDR2 SQIVND (reference sequence). This CDR3 comprises 16 residues. Trimming stripped 3 bases from V and 7 bases from J, with 19 bases between. CDR3 in DNA: TGTGCCAGTAGTATGCGTGTGGGGGGGCCGGGGAATGAGCAGTTCTTC. Translating gives CASSMRVGGPGNEQFF.

The rearrangement joins TRBV7-2 to TRBJ2-3; 11 bases fit TRBD2. The ends lost 5 bases at V and 2 bases at J; junction bases unmatched: 6. The CDR3 has 16 amino acids. Germline V gene sequence: CDR1 SGHTA, CDR2 FQGNSA. CDR3 protein: CASSLTSGTITDTQYF. For the CDR3, the DNA is TGTGCCAGCAGCCTGACTAGCGGGACTATCACAGATACGCAGTATTTT.

This clone was seen only once. The rearrangement joins TRBV3-1 (or the pseudogene TRBV3-2) to TRBJ2-7; a weak D match, TRBD2 (6 bases). The length of the CDR3 is 15 residues. Germline assignment: CDR1 LGHDT and CDR2 YNNKEL (reference sequence). Trimming removed 0 bases from V and 3 bases from J, with 12 bases in between. CDR3 residues: CASSQEQDGGYEQYF. The CDR3 region has the DNA TGTGCCAGCAGCCAAGAACAGGACGGGGGCTACGAGCAGTACTTC.

The chain links TRBV7-9 to TRBJ2-3, with 10 bases matching TRBD2. Per the germline V gene, CDR1 is SEHNR and CDR2 is FQNEAQ (reference sequence). V lost 3 bases and J lost 4; bases outside the gene matches: 10. The CDR3 runs 17 residues. CDR3 sequence: CASSFYRQREGADTQYF. CDR3 in DNA: TGTGCCAGCAGCTTCTACCGTCAGCGGGAGGGCGCAGATACGCAGTATTTT.

The chain couples TRBV19 to TRBJ2-1; a possible D gene is TRBD1 (6 bases). V lost 3 bases, J lost 0 bases, and 18 bases lay in between. The CDR3 contains 18 residues. Germline lookup yields CDR1 LNHDA and CDR2 SQIVND (reference sequence). As DNA, the CDR3 is TGTGCCAGTAGTATCACCGGTTGGGGGCGGAACTCCTACAATGAGCAGTTCTTC. Its translation is CASSITGWGRNSYNEQFF.

The chain is built from TRBV9 and TRBJ1-4; 8 bases are a match to TRBD1. The CDR3 spans 16 residues. Germline assignment: CDR1 SGDLS and CDR2 YYNGEE. V lost 0 bases, J lost 4 bases, and 5 bases stayed unmatched. The CDR3, as DNA: TGTGCCAGCAGCGTAGGGACAGGGACTTATAATGAAAAACTGTTTTTT. This gives the protein CASSVGTGTYNEKLFF.

The chain employs TRBV18 and TRBJ1-6, with D maybe TRBD1 (6 bases). V dropped 2 bases and J dropped 8 bases, with 10 bases sitting between them. Looked up from germline, CDR1 is KGHSH and CDR2 is LQKENI. The CDR3 sequence is 14 residues long. The CDR3 region is CASSPNEGDSPLHF. DNA of the CDR3: TGTGCCAGCTCACCAAACGAGGGGGATTCACCCCTCCACTTT.

V and J are TRBV29-1 and TRBJ2-1; D ambiguous. V was trimmed by 8 bases and J by 12 bases, leaving 11 bases between them. This CDR3 has 9 residues. CDR1 and CDR2 (germline): SQVTM, ANQGSEA. The chain's CDR3 is CSLPIGQFF. Here the CDR3 DNA reads TGCAGCCTACCAATCGGGCAGTTCTTC.

The CDR3 spells CASSHRTGGVTEAFF. CDR3 bases: TGTGCCAGCAGCCATCGTACAGGGGGGGTCACTGAAGCTTTCTTT. The chain combines TRBV3-1 (or the pseudogene TRBV3-2) with TRBJ1-1; 8 bases fit TRBD1. Germline CDR1 LGHDT, CDR2 YNNKEL (reference sequence). The CDR3 loop spans 15 amino acids. V dropped 3 bases and J dropped 4; count of bases not matched to a gene: 7.

This rearrangement joins TRBV27 to TRBJ1-6, with no clear D. CDR3 length equals 12 residues. The V end lost 6 bases, the J end lost 11 bases, and 11 bases lay between the germline ends. The germline V gene has CDR1 MNHEY and CDR2 SMNVEV (reference sequence). This CDR3 reads CASRSTIPPLHF. Here the CDR3 DNA reads TGTGCCAGCAGGTCGACAATCCCACCCCTCCACTTT.

This clone was observed a few times. This chain joins TRBV5-1 and TRBJ2-3; 11 bases line up with TRBD2. This CDR3 region has 16 residues. The V gene end was trimmed by 4 bases and the J gene end by 5 bases; junction bases not matched to a gene: 9. The germline V gene has CDR1 SGHRS and CDR2 YFSETQ. CDR3 bases: TGCGCCAGCAGCATAGTAGCGGGGGGGCCGGGAGATACGCAGTATTTT. Protein: CASSIVAGGPGDTQYF.